The source of this T cell receptor beta chain is a study of shared clonotypes between healthy human individuals. When replicate PCRs were run on sorted subsets, they used around 0.2 ug DNA, some 33,000 T cell genomes. Assay used: immunoSEQ multiplex PCR; TCRdb lists only in-frame clones, some missing. This sample has a few million clones, with approximately 93% found just once. The CDR3 has 13 residues. Germline values: CDR1 SNHLY, CDR2 FYNNEI. V gave up 6 bases and J gave up 8 bases, with 16 bases separating them. CD4+ cells yielded CD45RA+ naive and CD45RA-negative memory subsets. This TCR was recovered from a man aged 18 to 35 in good health. Some clones in this sample may be carry-over from other donors' samples. The sample taken for sequencing was naive CD4+ T cells from PBMCs. As for subset: CD45RA+ positively selected. The chain is built from TRBV2 and TRBJ1-1; D gene ambiguous. The CDR3 sequence is CASSSTGATEAFF. The CDR3 bases are TGTGCCAGCAGCTCCACCGGAGCGACGGAAGCTTTCTTT. Together with reference TRBV2 and TRBJ1-1, the CDR3 gives the full variable domain: EPEVTQTPSHQVTQMGQEVILRCVPISNHLYFYWYRQILGQKVEFLVSFYNNEISEKSEIFDDQFSVERPDGSNFTLKIRSTKLEDSAMYFCASSSTGATEAFFGQGTRLTVV.